Given below is one T cell receptor beta chain in context. V was trimmed by 0 bases and J by 2 bases, leaving 11 bases between them. The CDR3 loop spans 16 amino acids. Germline lookup yields CDR1 SGHTA and CDR2 FQGTGA. In the source study's methods: Estimation of nucleated cell counts was performed using reference gene primer amplification. Measured with immunoSEQ multiplex PCR; TCRdb has only the in-frame clones, and not every one. V, J and clone size were drawn from that table, and D and trimming were deduced from the DNA. The data contain around 150,000 clones, 84% of them singletons. The data belong to a study of blood T cell repertoires in COVID-19. The wider study: Whether acute or convalescent, the COVID-19 samples came from the United States, Italy and Spain. PBMCs, B-cell-depleted T cells, or T cells provided the cDNA or gDNA that made up the material.

The V gene is TRBV7-3, the J gene TRBJ2-1; D unclear. Input material: peripheral blood. This sequence originates from a woman aged 55-70 years with acute or convalescent COVID-19. CDR3 sequence reads: CASSLTSGYAYNEQFF. CDR3 coding DNA: TGTGCCAGCAGCTTAACGTCGGGTTACGCCTACAATGAGCAGTTCTTC. Full variable domain (missing parts from reference TRBV7-3 and TRBJ2-1): GAGVSQTPSNKVTEKGKYVELRCDPISGHTALYWYRQSLGQGPEFLIYFQGTGAADDSGLPNDRFFAVRPEGSVSTLKIQRTERGDSAVYLCASSLTSGYAYNEQFFGPGTRLTVL.